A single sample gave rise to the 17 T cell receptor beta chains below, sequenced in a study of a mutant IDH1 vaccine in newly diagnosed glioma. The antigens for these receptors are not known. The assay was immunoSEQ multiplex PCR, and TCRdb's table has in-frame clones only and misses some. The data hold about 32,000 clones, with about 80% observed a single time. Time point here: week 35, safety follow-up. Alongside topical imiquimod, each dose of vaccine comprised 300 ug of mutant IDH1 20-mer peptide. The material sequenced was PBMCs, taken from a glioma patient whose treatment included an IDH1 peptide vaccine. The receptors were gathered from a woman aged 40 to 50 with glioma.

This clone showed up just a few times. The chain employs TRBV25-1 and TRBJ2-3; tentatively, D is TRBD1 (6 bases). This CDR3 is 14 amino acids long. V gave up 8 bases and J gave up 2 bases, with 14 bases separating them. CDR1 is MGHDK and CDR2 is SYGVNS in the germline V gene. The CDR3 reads CASGYREPTDTQYF. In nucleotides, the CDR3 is TGTGCCAGCGGATACAGGGAGCCCACAGATACGCAGTATTTT.

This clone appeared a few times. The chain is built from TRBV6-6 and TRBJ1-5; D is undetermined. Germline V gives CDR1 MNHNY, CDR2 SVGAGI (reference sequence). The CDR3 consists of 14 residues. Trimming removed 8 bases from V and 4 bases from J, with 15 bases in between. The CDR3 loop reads CASHFTDNNQPQHF. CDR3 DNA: TGTGCCAGCCATTTTACTGATAATAATCAGCCCCAGCATTTT.

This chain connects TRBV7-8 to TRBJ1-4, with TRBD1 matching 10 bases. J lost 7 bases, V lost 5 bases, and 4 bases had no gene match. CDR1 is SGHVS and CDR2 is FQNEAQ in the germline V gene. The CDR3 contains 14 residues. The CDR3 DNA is TGTGCCAGCAGCAGACAGGGGGCAAGTGAAAAACTGTTTTTT. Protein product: CASSRQGASEKLFF.

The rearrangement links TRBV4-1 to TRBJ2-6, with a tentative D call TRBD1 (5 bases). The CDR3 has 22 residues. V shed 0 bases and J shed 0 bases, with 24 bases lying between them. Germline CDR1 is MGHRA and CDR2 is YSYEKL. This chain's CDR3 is CASSQEFRVPTLGFSGANVLTF. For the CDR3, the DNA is TGCGCCAGCAGCCAAGAATTCAGGGTCCCCACACTTGGCTTCTCTGGGGCCAACGTCCTGACTTTC.

CDR3 protein: CASSLGTGGGYTF. The DNA for the CDR3 is TGTGCCAGCAGCTTGGGGACAGGGGGTGGCTACACCTTC. The rearrangement joins TRBV5-4 to TRBJ1-2, with 10 bases fitting TRBD1. The CDR3 has 13 amino acids. Unmatched junction bases numbered 0, after V lost 0 bases and J lost 7 bases. Germline CDR1 SGHNT, CDR2 YYREEE (reference sequence). Full variable domain (rest looked up from reference TRBV5-4 and TRBJ1-2): ETGVTQSPTHLIKTRGQQVTLRCSSQSGHNTVSWYQQALGQGPQFIFQYYREEENGRGNFPPRFSGLQFPNYSSELNVNALELDDSALYLCASSLGTGGGYTFGSGTRLTVV.

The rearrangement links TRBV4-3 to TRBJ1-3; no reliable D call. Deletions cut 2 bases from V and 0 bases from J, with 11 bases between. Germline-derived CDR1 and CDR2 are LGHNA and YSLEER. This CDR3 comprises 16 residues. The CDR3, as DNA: TGCGCCAGCAGCCAATTCTCCCCCGGCTCTGGAAACACCATATATTTT. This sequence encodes CASSQFSPGSGNTIYF.

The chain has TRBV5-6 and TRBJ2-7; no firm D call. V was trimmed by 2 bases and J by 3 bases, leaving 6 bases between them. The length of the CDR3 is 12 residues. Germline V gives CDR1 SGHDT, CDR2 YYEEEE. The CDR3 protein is CASSLRNYEQYF. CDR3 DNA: TGTGCCAGCAGCTTAAGGAACTACGAGCAGTACTTC.

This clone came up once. CDR3 nucleotide sequence: TGTGCCAGCAGCTGTCGGGACAGGAGAAACTATGGCTACACCTTC. It translates to CASSCRDRRNYGYTF. The chain has TRBV11-1 and TRBJ1-2; 8 bases are a match to TRBD1. The V segment lost 4 bases and the J segment 2 bases; nucleotides outside the gene matches: 6. Germline assignment: CDR1 SGHAT and CDR2 FQDESV (reference sequence). CDR3 length equals 15 residues.

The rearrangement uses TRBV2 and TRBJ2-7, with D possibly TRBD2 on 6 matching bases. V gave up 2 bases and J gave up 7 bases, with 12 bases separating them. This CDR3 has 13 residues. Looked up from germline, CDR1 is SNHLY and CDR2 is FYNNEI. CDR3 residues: CASSEWGVWEQYF. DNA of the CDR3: TGTGCCAGCAGTGAATGGGGGGTTTGGGAGCAGTACTTC.

This CDR3 is CASRLDRGENQPQHF. CDR3 bases: TGTGCCAGCAGGCTGGACAGGGGTGAGAATCAGCCCCAGCATTTT. The chain couples TRBV2 to TRBJ1-5; 9 nucleotides agree with TRBD1. CDR3 length: 15 amino acids. V lost 6 bases and J lost 4; bases outside the gene matches: 7. CDR1 and CDR2 (germline): SNHLY, FYNNEI.

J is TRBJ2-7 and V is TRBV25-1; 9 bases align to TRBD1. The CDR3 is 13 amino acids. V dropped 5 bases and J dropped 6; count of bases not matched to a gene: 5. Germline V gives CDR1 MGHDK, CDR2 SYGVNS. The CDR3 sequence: CASSWGQGGEQYF. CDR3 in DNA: TGTGCCAGCAGTTGGGGACAGGGAGGCGAGCAGTACTTC.

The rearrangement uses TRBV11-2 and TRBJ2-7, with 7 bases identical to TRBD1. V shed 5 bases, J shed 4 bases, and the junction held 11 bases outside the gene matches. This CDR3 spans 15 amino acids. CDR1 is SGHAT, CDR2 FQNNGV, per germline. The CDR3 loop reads CASSTLKGARYEQYF. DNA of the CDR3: TGTGCCAGCAGCACCCTAAAGGGGGCAAGGTACGAGCAGTACTTC.

CDR3 coding DNA: TGTGCCAGCAGCTGGGACACTAACACTGAAGCTTTCTTT. As protein: CASSWDTNTEAFF. J is TRBJ1-1 and V is TRBV9, with D possibly matching TRBD1 (6 bases). CDR3 length: 13 amino acids. Between the trimmed V and J ends, which lost 4 bases and 2 bases, there was a span of 9 bases. Germline V gene data show CDR1 as SGDLS and CDR2 as YYNGEE.

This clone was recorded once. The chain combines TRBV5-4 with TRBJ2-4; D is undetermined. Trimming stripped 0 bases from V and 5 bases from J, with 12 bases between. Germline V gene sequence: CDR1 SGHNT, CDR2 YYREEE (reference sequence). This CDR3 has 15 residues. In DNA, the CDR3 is TGTGCCAGCAGCTTGGAGTCAGGCACCGAAAACATTCAGTACTTC. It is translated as CASSLESGTENIQYF. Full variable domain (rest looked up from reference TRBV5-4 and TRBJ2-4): ETGVTQSPTHLIKTRGQQVTLRCSSQSGHNTVSWYQQALGQGPQFIFQYYREEENGRGNFPPRFSGLQFPNYSSELNVNALELDDSALYLCASSLESGTENIQYFGAGTRLSVL.

CDR3 protein: CASSPRDRLYTEAFF. CDR3 sequence (DNA): TGTGCCAGCAGCCCACGGGACCGACTCTACACTGAAGCTTTCTTT. The rearrangement uses TRBV7-8 and TRBJ1-1, with a weak D call TRBD1 (5 bases). This CDR3 has 15 amino acids. V gave up 5 bases and J gave up 3 bases, with 16 bases separating them. The V gene's germline CDR1 is SGHVS and CDR2 FQNEAQ.

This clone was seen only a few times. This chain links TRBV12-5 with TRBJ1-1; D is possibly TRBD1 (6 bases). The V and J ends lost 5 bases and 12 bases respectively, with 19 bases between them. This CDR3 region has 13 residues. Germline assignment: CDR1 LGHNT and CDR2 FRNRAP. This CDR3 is CASGPDRDTGTFF. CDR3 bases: TGTGCTAGTGGTCCAGACCGGGACACAGGAACTTTCTTT.

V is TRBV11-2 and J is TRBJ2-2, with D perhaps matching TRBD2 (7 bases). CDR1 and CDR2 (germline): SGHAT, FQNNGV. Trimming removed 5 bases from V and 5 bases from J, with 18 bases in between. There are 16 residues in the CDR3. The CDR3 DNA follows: TGTGCCAGCAGCCCGAGCCGGAGGGGGGGGACCGGGGAGCTGTTTTTT. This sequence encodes CASSPSRRGGTGELFF.